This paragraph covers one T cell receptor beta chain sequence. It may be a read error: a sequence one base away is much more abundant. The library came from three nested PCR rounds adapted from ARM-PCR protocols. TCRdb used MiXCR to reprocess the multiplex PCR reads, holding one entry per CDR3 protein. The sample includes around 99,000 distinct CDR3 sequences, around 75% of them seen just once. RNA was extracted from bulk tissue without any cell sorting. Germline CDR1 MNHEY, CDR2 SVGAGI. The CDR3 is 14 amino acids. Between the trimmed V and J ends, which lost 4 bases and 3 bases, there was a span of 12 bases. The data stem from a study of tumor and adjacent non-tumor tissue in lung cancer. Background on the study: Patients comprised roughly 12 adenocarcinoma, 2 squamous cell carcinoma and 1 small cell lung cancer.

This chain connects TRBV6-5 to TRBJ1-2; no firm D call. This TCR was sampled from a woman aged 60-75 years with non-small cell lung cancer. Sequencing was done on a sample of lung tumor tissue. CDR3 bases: TGTGCCAGCAGTTGCTCCGAACAGTACTATGGCTACACCTTC. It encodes CASSCSEQYYGYTF.